This T cell receptor beta chain came from a study of post-analysis software for immune sequencing data. Study-wide findings and caveats: Strong co-clustering by F measure was evident for samples that had been prepared in the same batch. Controls had lower frequencies than patients of 4 or 5 TRBV segments, which included TRBV5-6, TRBV5-1 and TRBV20-1.

On this clonotype: Antigen: not known.

Germline CDR1 and CDR2: SGDLS and YYNGEE. CDR3 length equals 14 residues. The V end lost 0 bases, the J end lost 7 bases, and 11 bases lay between the germline ends. Prepared TCR beta cDNA libraries contained unique molecular identifiers. MiXCR was run by TCRdb on the PCR reads, yielding one entry per CDR3 protein. The sample records 430,000 or so distinct CDR3 sequences, 39% being singletons. Sequences were obtained from blood. The rearrangement links TRBV9 to TRBJ2-1; D possibly corresponds to TRBD2 (6 bases). This clonotype was obtained from a girl aged 2-10 years with multiple sclerosis. CDR3 coding DNA: TGTGCCAGCAGCGTAGCGGAGGGAGAGAATGAGCAGTTCTTC. The encoded protein is CASSVAEGENEQFF.